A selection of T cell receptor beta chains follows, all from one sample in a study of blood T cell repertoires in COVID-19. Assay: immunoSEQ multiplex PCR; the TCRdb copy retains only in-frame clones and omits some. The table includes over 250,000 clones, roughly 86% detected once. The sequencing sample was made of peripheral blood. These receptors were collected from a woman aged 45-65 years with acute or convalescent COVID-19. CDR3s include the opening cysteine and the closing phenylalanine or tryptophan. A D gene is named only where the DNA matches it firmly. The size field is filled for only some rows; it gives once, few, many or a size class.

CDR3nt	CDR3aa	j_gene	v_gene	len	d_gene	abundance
TGCAGCGTGGGCTCCGGGGAGGCCAATCAGCCCCAGCATTTT	CSVGSGEANQPQHF	TRBJ1-5	TRBV29-1	14	.	.
TGTGCCAGTAGCGCTTGGGGCAGCCAAGACCCCTACGAGCAGTACTTC	CASSAWGSQDPYEQYF	TRBJ2-7	TRBV19	16	.	.
TGCGCCAGCAGCTTGACCCCTATGACAGACAGCCATATGAATTCACCCCTCCACTTT	CASSLTPMTDSHMNSPLHF	TRBJ1-6	TRBV5-1	19	.	few
TGTGCCAGCAGCGCAGGGTCACCCTTAGCCAAAAACATTCAGTACTTC	CASSAGSPLAKNIQYF	TRBJ2-4	TRBV9	16	.	.
TGTGCCTGGAGTCAAGGGACAGGGTTCGCCTATGGCTACACCTTC	CAWSQGTGFAYGYTF	TRBJ1-2	TRBV30	15	TRBD1	.
TGTGCCAGCAGTTACCTACAACTAGCTAATTCGCGGGAGCAGTACTTC	CASSYLQLANSREQYF	TRBJ2-7	TRBV6-5	16	.	.
TGTGCCAGCAGTTTTTACCGGGACACTCGGGATGGCTACACCTTC	CASSFYRDTRDGYTF	TRBJ1-2	TRBV27	15	.	.
TGTGCCACCAGTGATCACTCTGAGGACAGTACTGAAGCTTTCTTT	CATSDHSEDSTEAFF	TRBJ1-1	TRBV24-1	15	.	.
TGTGCCAGCAGTCTCGACAGGGGGCTTTATGGCTACACCTTC	CASSLDRGLYGYTF	TRBJ1-2	TRBV28	14	TRBD1	.
TGTGCCAGCAGCCTCTTAGGGGGAAGTCAGCCCCAGCATTTT	CASSLLGGSQPQHF	TRBJ1-5	TRBV7-9	14	.	.
TGCGCCAGCAGCCAAGCCCGGACAGGGGGCAGGGCTTTCTTT	CASSQARTGGRAFF	TRBJ1-1	TRBV4-1	14	TRBD1	.
TGTGCCAGCAGCCTCGGGACAGGACAAGAGACCCAGTACTTC	CASSLGTGQETQYF	TRBJ2-5	TRBV7-3	14	TRBD1	.
TGTGCCAGCAGCGCGAACACCCCAGGCTACGAGCAGTACTTC	CASSANTPGYEQYF	TRBJ2-7	TRBV11-2	14	.	.
TGTGCCACCAGCAGATCCGGGACAGGGAACACTGAAGCTTTCTTT	CATSRSGTGNTEAFF	TRBJ1-1	TRBV15	15	TRBD1	.
TGTGCCAGCAGTGAATATTCCCAGGGCGTCTACGAGCAGTACTTC	CASSEYSQGVYEQYF	TRBJ2-7	TRBV2	15	.	.
TGTGCCAGTAGTGGGACAGGGCCGGAGGGGCAGTACTTC	CASSGTGPEGQYF	TRBJ2-7	TRBV19	13	TRBD1	.
TGCGCCAGCAGCTTGGGGACTAGTGGCGATACGCAGTATTTT	CASSLGTSGDTQYF	TRBJ2-3	TRBV5-1	14	TRBD2	.
TGTGCCAGCAGCTTACGGTTCGAGGTCATGAACACTGAAGCTTTCTTT	CASSLRFEVMNTEAFF	TRBJ1-1	TRBV7-3	16	.	.
TGCGCCAGCAGCCAAGACACCGGGACATATGGAAACACCATATATTTT	CASSQDTGTYGNTIYF	TRBJ1-3	TRBV4-3	16	.	.
TGTGCCAGCAGCTTAGCTCTGACAGTCTATCAGTTCTTC	CASSLALTVYQFF	TRBJ2-1	TRBV7-2	13	.	.
TGTGCCAGCAGCTCCTTAGCGGGAGGGCTAGGGGCCAACGTCCTGACTTTC	CASSSLAGGLGANVLTF	TRBJ2-6	TRBV11-2	17	TRBD2	.
TGTGCCAGCACTACTCCGAACACCGGGGAGCTGTTTTTT	CASTTPNTGELFF	TRBJ2-2	TRBV6-5	13	.	.
TGTGCCAGCAGTTTTAACACCCCGGGACAGGGGGGAGACATTCAGTACTTC	CASSFNTPGQGGDIQYF	TRBJ2-4	TRBV27	17	TRBD1	.
TGTGCCAGCAGATACCAGGGTAACACCATATATTTT	CASRYQGNTIYF	TRBJ1-3	TRBV7-9	12	.	.
TGTGCCAGCAGCTTAGGAGGTTTTTGGGAGGGTTTCACAGATACGCAGTATTTT	CASSLGGFWEGFTDTQYF	TRBJ2-3	TRBV11-2	18	TRBD2	.
TGTGCCAGTACGACAGGGGATTCGAACACTGAAGCTTTCTTT	CASTTGDSNTEAFF	TRBJ1-1	TRBV19	14	TRBD1	.
TGCGCCAGCAGCCCCGCAGGGCAACGAGAGAATTCACCCCTCCACTTT	CASSPAGQRENSPLHF	TRBJ1-6	TRBV5-1	16	.	.
TGTGCCAGCAGCTTAGCGTTACTAGCGGGGTTTGATACGCAGTATTTT	CASSLALLAGFDTQYF	TRBJ2-3	TRBV7-9	16	TRBD2	.
TGTGCCAGTAGTATAGATCACTTAACGAACACTGAAGCTTTCTTT	CASSIDHLTNTEAFF	TRBJ1-1	TRBV19	15	.	.
TGTGCCAGCAGCCAAGATCGGGGCGGGACAGATAATTCACCCCTCCACTTT	CASSQDRGGTDNSPLHF	TRBJ1-6	TRBV4-2	17	TRBD1	.
TGTGCCAGCAGTGAATCGGGACTAGACGGGGAGAAGTACTTC	CASSESGLDGEKYF	TRBJ2-7	TRBV2	14	TRBD2	.
TGCAGCGTTGAAGAAGGACAGGGGGACAGGGAGTACTTC	CSVEEGQGDREYF	TRBJ2-7	TRBV29-1	13	TRBD1	once
TGTGCCAGCCGGACAGGGGTAGTCTATGGCTACACCTTC	CASRTGVVYGYTF	TRBJ1-2	TRBV28	13	TRBD1	once
TGTGCCAGCTCCGCTTCGGGTCAGCCCCAGCATTTT	CASSASGQPQHF	TRBJ1-5	TRBV18	12	.	.
TGCGCCAGCAGCTTGCCGGGACACCGGAAGGCTGAAGCTTTCTTT	CASSLPGHRKAEAFF	TRBJ1-1	TRBV5-1	15	.	.
TGTGCCAGCAGCGAAGGGACAGGGAATGGTGGCTACACCTTC	CASSEGTGNGGYTF	TRBJ1-2	TRBV7-2	14	TRBD1	.
TGTGCCAGCAGCTTAATAGCGGGAGGAAATGAGCAGTTCTTC	CASSLIAGGNEQFF	TRBJ2-1	TRBV7-2	14	TRBD2	.
TGTGCCAGCAGTTTGGGACAGCTTAATTCACCCCTCCACTTT	CASSLGQLNSPLHF	TRBJ1-6	TRBV28	14	TRBD1	.
TGTGCCAGCAGTGACCTAGCGGGGGAAACCACAGATACGCAGTATTTT	CASSDLAGETTDTQYF	TRBJ2-3	TRBV6-1	16	TRBD2	few
TGCGCCAGCAGCTTGGGCGCCCTTGGAGATAACACTGAAGCTTTCTTT	CASSLGALGDNTEAFF	TRBJ1-1	TRBV5-1	16	.	.
TGTGCCTGGTACCACAGGGGGTACAACTCCTACGAGCAGTACTTC	CAWYHRGYNSYEQYF	TRBJ2-7	TRBV30	15	TRBD1	.
TGTGCTAGTGGTTACCTGAACAGGGAAGAAGCTTTCTTT	CASGYLNREEAFF	TRBJ1-1	TRBV12-5	13	.	once
TGCAGCGTTGAAGTTAGATTCCGCCGGACAGGAATTACCTCCTACGAGCAGTACTTC	CSVEVRFRRTGITSYEQYF	TRBJ2-7	TRBV29-1	19	TRBD1	.
TGTGCCACCAGTGGACTAGCGGGAGGCATCGGGGAGCTGTTTTTT	CATSGLAGGIGELFF	TRBJ2-2	TRBV24-1	15	TRBD2	.
TGTGCCAGCAGCCGGACTAGCGGGACGGCGGAGCAGTTCTTC	CASSRTSGTAEQFF	TRBJ2-1	TRBV28	14	TRBD2	medium-sized
TGTGCCAGCAGTTTACTCCGGGTTGCGGGCTACACCTTC	CASSLLRVAGYTF	TRBJ1-2	TRBV28	13	.	few
TGTGCCAGCAGCCCCGGGACTCCCAGCACAGATACGCAGTATTTT	CASSPGTPSTDTQYF	TRBJ2-3	TRBV11-1	15	.	.
TGTGCCTCCAGCGATCCGCGGTATGGCTACACCTTC	CASSDPRYGYTF	TRBJ1-2	TRBV27	12	.	.
TGTGCCAGCAGTCGGAGCGGCACCTACAATGAGCAGTTCTTC	CASSRSGTYNEQFF	TRBJ2-1	TRBV5-4	14	.	once
TGCGCCAGCAGCTTCGGACAGGGGGCGACAACTAATGAAAAACTGTTTTTT	CASSFGQGATTNEKLFF	TRBJ1-4	TRBV5-1	17	TRBD1	few